This TCR beta chain stems from a study of T cells after posttransplantation cyclophosphamide. Study-wide results and limits: Tissue-infiltrating T cells from skin or gut overlapped little with blood T cells. TRB clonality was highly associated with recipient CMV seropositivity and reactivation.

The method was immunoSEQ multiplex PCR; TCRdb's version includes in-frame clones alone and lacks a portion of them. The data show about 25,000 clones, with none appearing a single time. This clone has at least ten counts. Its specificity is not known. Cyclophosphamide on days +3 and +4 followed busulfan-fludarabine conditioning and a marrow graft. The CDR3 loop spans 13 amino acids. V shed 5 bases and J 7 bases; nucleotides not matched to a gene: 5. Germline V gives CDR1 SGHTA, CDR2 FQGNSA. The genes are TRBV7-2 and TRBJ2-1; 7 bases are shared with TRBD2. The starting material was PBMCs, obtained after allogeneic stem cell transplant with posttransplant cyclophosphamide. The TCR originated in a male patient younger than 35 who received an allogeneic stem cell transplant from a related donor, was CMV-positive, and had no GVHD. Some T cells may originate from the graft donor. The CDR3 sequence is CASSLGLRNEQFF. CDR3 DNA sequence: TGTGCCAGCAGCCTGGGACTACGGAATGAGCAGTTCTTC.